Listed here are 32 T cell receptor beta chains from one sample, sequenced in a study of Ad26.COV2.S vaccination and SARS-CoV-2 variants. Indicated treatment: 15 to 20 received Ad26.COV2.S at low or high dose, single or two shots; about 5 received placebo; per-sample allocation not given. On day 63 after the first injection, vaccine and placebo recipients gave samples. TCRdb keeps only in-frame clones here, not all; method: immunoSEQ multiplex PCR. This sample yields about 390,000 clones, of which around nine tenths are seen a single time; under 4% belongs to the top ten. The source material was peripheral blood, sampled in a trial of Ad26.COV2.S vaccine versus placebo. The receptors were gathered from a person between 18 and 65 years old who received the Ad26.COV2.S COVID-19 vaccine or a placebo.

J is TRBJ1-5 and V is TRBV6-2 or TRBV6-3, with D hard to call. The CDR3 extends over 21 amino acids. Germline loops: CDR1 MNHEY, CDR2 SVGEGT. V dropped 3 bases and J dropped 0 bases, with 27 bases sitting between them. CDR3 bases: TGTGCCAGCAGTTATGGGTTACGGTGGTACTCCCGGGAGCATAGCAATCAGCCCCAGCATTTT. Protein product: CASSYGLRWYSREHSNQPQHF.

The chain recombines TRBV5-1 with TRBJ1-3; D uncertain. CDR3 size: 15 residues. Trimming shortened V by 0 bases and J by 2 bases, and 9 bases separated the two germline ends. Germline loops: CDR1 SGHRS, CDR2 YFSETQ. The CDR3 loop reads CASSLGGSAGNTIYF. For the CDR3, the DNA is TGCGCCAGCAGCTTGGGGGGTTCGGCTGGAAACACCATATATTTT.

Here the CDR3 DNA reads TGTGCCAGCAGTTTACAACTAGCGGGGGAGTTCAATGAGCAGTTCTTC. Translation gives CASSLQLAGEFNEQFF. The V call is TRBV27, the J call TRBJ2-1; TRBD2 aligns across 11 bases. The CDR3 contains 16 residues. The trim removed 2 bases at V and 6 bases at J, leaving 6 bases unmatched. The V gene's germline CDR1 is MNHEY and CDR2 SMNVEV (reference sequence).

The chain uses TRBV7-2 and TRBJ2-7, with TRBD2 matching 16 bases. This CDR3 spans 18 amino acids. CDR1 and CDR2 from the germline V gene are SGHTA and FQGNSA. V shed 1 base and J 3 bases; nucleotides not matched to a gene: 6. The CDR3 sequence is CASSLVGTSGGVGYEQYF. The CDR3, as DNA: TGTGCCAGCAGCTTAGTCGGGACTAGCGGGGGGGTTGGCTACGAGCAGTACTTC.

The V and J genes are TRBV27 and TRBJ1-4, with 8 nucleotides matching TRBD1. CDR3 length equals 15 residues. Germline V CDR1 and CDR2: MNHEY, SMNVEV (reference sequence). V was clipped by 6 bases and J by 3 bases; unmatched bases: 6. As DNA, the CDR3 is TGTGCCAGCAGACGTCAGGGGGCAGCTAATGAAAAACTGTTTTTT. This encodes CASRRQGAANEKLFF. Full variable domain (rest looked up from reference TRBV27 and TRBJ1-4): EAQVTQNPRYLITVTGKKLTVTCSQNMNHEYMSWYRQDPGLGLRQIYYSMNVEVTDKGDVPEGYKVSRKEKRNFPLILESPSPNQTSLYFCASRRQGAANEKLFFGSGTQLSVL.

The chain combines TRBV18 with TRBJ1-5; D gene unclear. Germline CDR1 reads KGHSH; CDR2 reads LQKENI. This CDR3 is built from 11 residues. The DNA of the CDR3 is TGTGCGGAGTCTAACAATCAGCCCCAGCATTTT. The encoded protein is CAESNNQPQHF. The complete variable domain, with remaining parts taken from reference TRBV18 and TRBJ1-5, reads NAGVMQNPRHLVRRRGQEARLRCSPMKGHSHVYWYRQLPEEGLKFMVYLQKENIIDESGMPKERFSAEFPKEGPSILRIQQVVRGDSAAYFCAESNNQPQHFGDGTRLSIL.

CDR3 region: CASSLVGAPLMNTEAFF. In DNA, the CDR3 is TGTGCCAGCAGCTTAGTGGGGGCTCCCCTCATGAACACTGAAGCTTTCTTT. The V and J genes are TRBV7-6 and TRBJ1-1, with D perhaps matching TRBD1 (6 bases). The V end was cut by 1 base, the J end by 0 bases, with 15 bases between. CDR1 is SGHVS, CDR2 FNYEAQ, per germline. The CDR3 runs 17 residues.

The rearrangement uses TRBV6-6 and TRBJ2-1, with a tentative D call TRBD2 (6 bases). Trimming removed 7 bases from V and 0 bases from J, with 13 bases in between. This CDR3 is 15 amino acids long. Germline V CDR1 and CDR2: MNHNY, SVGAGI (reference sequence). CDR3 loop: CASIRGGSSYNEQFF. DNA for the CDR3: TGTGCCAGCATTCGTGGGGGGAGCTCCTACAATGAGCAGTTCTTC.

This clone was observed a single time. The chain joins TRBV5-1 to TRBJ2-1; 8 bases fit TRBD2. Losses at the gene ends were 4 bases for V and 0 bases for J; bases not matched to a gene: 9. The CDR3 loop spans 17 amino acids. CDR1 and CDR2 (germline): SGHRS, YFSETQ. The CDR3: CASSPNSGDSSYNEQFF. The CDR3 DNA reads TGCGCCAGCAGCCCCAATAGCGGGGATAGCTCCTACAATGAGCAGTTCTTC.

This sequence joins TRBV5-1 and TRBJ2-1; 10 nucleotides line up with TRBD2. There are 14 residues in the CDR3. Trimming cost V 4 bases and J 7 bases; bases outside gene matches: 5. CDR1 SGHRS and CDR2 YFSETQ come from the germline V gene. The CDR3 DNA reads TGCGCCAGCAGCGTAGCGGGGGGTACAAATGAGCAGTTCTTC. This translates into CASSVAGGTNEQFF.

With respect to this clone: Different DNA sequences within this sample yield the same CDR3. The chain couples TRBV4-3 to TRBJ2-2; possibly TRBD2 for D (5 bases). The CDR3 runs to 17 residues. V lost 0 bases and J 5 bases, leaving 16 bases between the germline ends. CDR1 and CDR2 (germline): LGHNA, YSLEER. The CDR3 coding sequence is TGCGCCAGCAGCCAAGATAGGGCTTCCCGGGGAACCGGGGAGCTGTTTTTT. Encoded protein: CASSQDRASRGTGELFF.

This rearrangement joins TRBV7-6 to TRBJ1-5, with 8 bases matching TRBD1. The V segment lost 5 bases and the J segment 4 bases; nucleotides outside the gene matches: 4. CDR1 is SGHVS and CDR2 is FNYEAQ in the germline V gene. The CDR3 contains 14 residues. CDR3: CASSPTGGNQPQHF. In DNA form, the CDR3 reads TGTGCCAGCAGCCCCACAGGGGGGAATCAGCCCCAGCATTTT.

The chain couples TRBV5-5 to TRBJ2-2; D is possibly TRBD1 or TRBD2 (6 bases each). Trimming stripped 4 bases from V and 6 bases from J, with 22 bases between. The CDR3 consists of 17 residues. Germline values: CDR1 SGHKS, CDR2 YYEKEE (reference sequence). CDR3 nucleotide sequence: TGTGCCAGCAGCCCCCCTCTCTGGGGGGCGGAATCCGGGGAGCTGTTTTTT. Protein product: CASSPPLWGAESGELFF.

This chain connects TRBV29-1 to TRBJ1-2; TRBD1 might be the D (5 bases). The CDR3 totals 12 residues. With 1 base removed from V and 5 bases from J, the gap between germline ends came to 8 bases. CDR1 is SQVTM and CDR2 is ANQGSEA in the germline V gene. CDR3: CSVEGGEYGYTF. The CDR3 DNA is TGCAGCGTTGAAGGAGGGGAATATGGCTACACCTTC.

This clone was seen once. V and J are TRBV4-1 and TRBJ1-2; D possibly corresponds to TRBD1 (5 bases). V was pared by 0 bases and J by 7 bases, with 12 bases between. The germline V gene has CDR1 MGHRA and CDR2 YSYEKL. This CDR3 comprises 14 residues. The DNA of the CDR3 is TGCGCCAGCAGCCAAGAAGCTCAGGGTCGTGGCTACACCTTC. Its translation: CASSQEAQGRGYTF.

The CDR3 DNA reads as TGTGCCAGCAGTGAAGCCTCGGGTAGCAATCAGCCCCAGCATTTT. Translation gives CASSEASGSNQPQHF. The J gene is TRBJ1-5, the V gene TRBV6-1; D uncertain. The CDR3 covers 15 residues. The germline CDR1 and CDR2 sequences are MNHNS and SASEGT. V was cut by 0 bases and J by 0 bases, with 6 bases left in between.

The rearrangement joins TRBV4-1 to TRBJ1-5, with D hard to call. V dropped 0 bases and J dropped 0 bases, with 12 bases sitting between them. From germline, CDR1 is MGHRA and CDR2 YSYEKL. The CDR3 sequence is 17 residues long. This chain's CDR3 is CASSQDVGRLSNQPQHF. CDR3 DNA sequence: TGCGCCAGCAGCCAAGACGTAGGCAGGCTTAGCAATCAGCCCCAGCATTTT.

The chain has TRBV11-2 and TRBJ2-2, with no clear D. The CDR3 covers 14 residues. The germline gives CDR1 SGHAT, CDR2 FQNNGV. V was shortened by 2 bases and J by 3 bases, with 7 bases between the two germline ends. The CDR3 nucleotides are TGTGCCAGCAGCTTACGGGCCTACACCGGGGAGCTGTTTTTT. Its translation is CASSLRAYTGELFF.

This chain links TRBV5-1 with TRBJ2-3; 12 nucleotides agree with TRBD2. Germline CDR1 is SGHRS and CDR2 is YFSETQ. The ends lost 5 bases at V and 4 bases at J; junction bases unmatched: 8. There are 16 residues in the CDR3. The CDR3 nucleotides are TGCGCCAGCAGACCAGGGACTAGCGGGCCCTCAGATACGCAGTATTTT. It specifies CASRPGTSGPSDTQYF.

The chain recombines TRBV3-1 (or the pseudogene TRBV3-2) with TRBJ2-5; D is possibly TRBD1 or TRBD2 (6 bases each). CDR1 is LGHDT, CDR2 YNNKEL, per germline (reference sequence). V was clipped by 4 bases and J by 8 bases, with 23 bases between them. CDR3 length: 16 residues. CDR3 region: CASSRLFGGPESTQYF. CDR3 coding DNA: TGTGCCAGCAGCCGTCTCTTCGGGGGCCCCGAGTCAACCCAGTACTTC.

This chain connects TRBV19 to TRBJ1-5, with D unclear. CDR3 length: 14 amino acids. Trimming took 7 bases from V and 1 from J, leaving 11 bases between them. Looked up from germline, CDR1 is LNHDA and CDR2 is SQIVND (reference sequence). Written as DNA, the CDR3 is TGTGCCAGTAAACCGGGAAACAGCAATCAGCCCCAGCATTTT. Its protein is CASKPGNSNQPQHF.

J is TRBJ2-1 and V is TRBV11-3; TRBD2 agrees at 7 bases. V shed 3 bases and J 0 bases; nucleotides not matched to a gene: 8. The CDR3 covers 17 residues. The germline gives CDR1 SGHNT, CDR2 YENEEA. CDR3 amino acids: CASSLREPKSSYNEQFF. CDR3 nucleotides: TGTGCCAGCAGCTTGCGGGAGCCTAAGAGCTCCTACAATGAGCAGTTCTTC.

This clone was picked up one time. The chain is built from TRBV21-1 and TRBJ2-6; whether TRBD1, the table's D call, matches the DNA was not checked. TRBV21-1 constitutes a pseudogene. CDR3 length: 14 residues. This chain's CDR3 is CATQRDTGANVLTF. In DNA form, the CDR3 reads TGTGCCACCCAGAGGGACACTGGGGCCAACGTCCTGACTTTC.

The sample holds a few counts of this clone. The chain employs TRBV4-1 and TRBJ2-1; the D gene is possibly TRBD2 (6 bases). V lost 4 bases and J lost 7, with 14 bases in between. CDR3 length: 14 amino acids. Germline V CDR1 and CDR2: MGHRA, YSYEKL. CDR3 loop: CASSLERASNEQFF. In DNA, the CDR3 is TGCGCCAGCAGCCTAGAGCGGGCCAGTAATGAGCAGTTCTTC.

The chain employs TRBV29-1 and TRBJ1-4, with D possibly being TRBD1 (5 bases). This CDR3 contains 14 residues. V lost 0 bases and J 7 bases, leaving 12 bases between the germline ends. Per germline, CDR1 SQVTM and CDR2 ANQGSEA. The DNA of the CDR3 is TGCAGCGTTGAAGATGAGGGGCAGGGTGAAAAACTGTTTTTT. Translated, it gives CSVEDEGQGEKLFF.

This clone has a single count. The rearrangement joins TRBV12-5 to TRBJ2-7; weak D call: TRBD2 (5 bases). Germline V lookup: CDR1 LGHNT, CDR2 FRNRAP. The CDR3 has 18 residues. V lost 0 bases and J lost 3, with 21 bases in between. CDR3 coding DNA: TGTGCTAGTGGTTTGGTACTAGGGCCCCACCTTGAGGGCTACGAGCAGTACTTC. Translating it yields CASGLVLGPHLEGYEQYF. The full variable domain, completed using reference TRBV12-5 and TRBJ2-7, is DARVTQTPRHKVTEMGQEVTMRCQPILGHNTVFWYRQTMMQGLELLAYFRNRAPLDDSGMPKDRFSAEMPDATLATLKIQPSEPRDSAVYFCASGLVLGPHLEGYEQYFGPGTRLTVT.

The rearrangement links TRBV5-1 to TRBJ1-3, with D tentatively TRBD1 (6 bases). Between the trimmed V and J ends, which lost 4 bases and 0 bases, there was a span of 17 bases. This CDR3 has 17 residues. Germline CDR1 reads SGHRS; CDR2 reads YFSETQ. CDR3 protein: CASSPTSGGYSGNTIYF. CDR3 nucleotides: TGCGCCAGCAGCCCGACTTCCGGGGGCTACTCTGGAAACACCATATATTTT. Full variable domain (remainder filled in from reference TRBV5-1 and TRBJ1-3): KAGVTQTPRYLIKTRGQQVTLSCSPISGHRSVSWYQQTPGQGLQFLFEYFSETQRNKGNFPGRFSGRQFSNSRSEMNVSTLELGDSALYLCASSPTSGGYSGNTIYFGEGSWLTVV.

This clone was detected once. The V call is TRBV6-1, the J call TRBJ1-2; no reliable D call. The V and J ends lost 0 bases and 3 bases respectively, with 8 bases between them. Germline assignment: CDR1 MNHNS and CDR2 SASEGT. The CDR3 runs to 14 residues. The CDR3 DNA reads TGTGCCAGCAGTGAAGCAGGCAGGTACTATGGCTACACCTTC. Translation gives CASSEAGRYYGYTF.

The rearrangement uses TRBV10-1 and TRBJ2-1, with a weak D call TRBD2 (6 bases). This CDR3 contains 15 residues. Germline V CDR1 and CDR2: WNHNN, SYGVQD (reference sequence). Trimming took 6 bases from V and 2 from J, leaving 14 bases between them. The CDR3, as DNA: TGCGCCAGCAGCGACCGGGGGAAACCCTACAATGAGCAGTTCTTC. Its protein is CASSDRGKPYNEQFF.

The chain joins TRBV10-3 to TRBJ1-1; no firm D call. The CDR3 is 11 amino acids. V dropped 6 bases and J dropped 11 bases, with 13 bases sitting between them. CDR1 ENHRY and CDR2 SYGVKD come from the germline V gene. The DNA for the CDR3 is TGTGCCATCAGCCTGAACGGGCAGGCTTTCTTT. The encoded protein is CAISLNGQAFF.

This rearrangement joins TRBV5-1 to TRBJ2-7, with 9 nucleotides matching TRBD1. The CDR3 runs 15 residues. Germline V gives CDR1 SGHRS, CDR2 YFSETQ. With 4 bases clipped from V and 1 base from J, the junction kept 6 bases outside the gene matches. This chain's CDR3 is CASSPVTGGSYEQYF. CDR3 sequence (DNA): TGCGCCAGCAGCCCGGTGACAGGGGGGTCCTACGAGCAGTACTTC.

The rearrangement joins TRBV6-2 or TRBV6-3 to TRBJ2-7, with 8 bases fitting TRBD2. Germline V gene data show CDR1 as MNHEY and CDR2 as SVGEGT. Losses at the gene ends were 6 bases for V and 2 bases for J; bases not matched to a gene: 3. The CDR3 spans 13 residues. The CDR3 here is CASSLGLAYEQYF. For the CDR3, the DNA is TGTGCCAGCAGCCTGGGACTAGCCTACGAGCAGTACTTC.